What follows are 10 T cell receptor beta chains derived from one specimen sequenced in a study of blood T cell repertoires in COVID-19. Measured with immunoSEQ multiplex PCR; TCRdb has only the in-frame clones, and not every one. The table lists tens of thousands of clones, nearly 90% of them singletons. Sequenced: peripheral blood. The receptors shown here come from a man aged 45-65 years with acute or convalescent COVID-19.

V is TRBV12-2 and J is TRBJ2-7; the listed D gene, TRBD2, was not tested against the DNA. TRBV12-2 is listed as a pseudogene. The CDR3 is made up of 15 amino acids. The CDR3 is CASRSTSVDSYEQYF. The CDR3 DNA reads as TGTGCAAGTCGCTCTACTAGCGTAGACTCCTACGAGCAGTACTTC.

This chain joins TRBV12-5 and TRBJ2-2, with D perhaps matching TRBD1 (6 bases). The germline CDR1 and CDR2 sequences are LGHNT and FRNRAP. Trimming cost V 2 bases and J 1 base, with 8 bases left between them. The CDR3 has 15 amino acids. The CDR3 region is CASGLLQGNTGELFF. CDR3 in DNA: TGTGCTAGTGGTTTGCTACAGGGGAACACCGGGGAGCTGTTTTTT.

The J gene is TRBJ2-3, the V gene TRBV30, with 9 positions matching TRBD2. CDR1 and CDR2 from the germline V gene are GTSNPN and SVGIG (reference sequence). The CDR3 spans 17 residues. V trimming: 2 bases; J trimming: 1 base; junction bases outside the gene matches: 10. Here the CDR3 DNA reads TGTGCCTGGAGTTTGCGGGAGGGCTATGTGGGCACAGATACGCAGTATTTT. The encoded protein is CAWSLREGYVGTDTQYF. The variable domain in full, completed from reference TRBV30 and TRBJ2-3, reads SQTIHQWPATLVQPVGSPLSLECTVEGTSNPNLYWYRQAAGRGLQLLFYSVGIGQISSEVPQNLSASRPQDRQFILSSKKLLLSDSGFYLCAWSLREGYVGTDTQYFGPGTRLTVL.

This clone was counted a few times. The CDR3 loop is CASSHPDAGGNTIYF. CDR3 sequence (DNA): TGCGCCAGCAGCCACCCGGACGCGGGGGGAAACACCATATATTTT. J is TRBJ1-3 and V is TRBV4-1; no clear D gene. CDR3 length equals 15 residues. V lost 3 bases to trimming and J lost 4 bases, with 13 bases between them. Germline V lookup: CDR1 MGHRA, CDR2 YSYEKL.

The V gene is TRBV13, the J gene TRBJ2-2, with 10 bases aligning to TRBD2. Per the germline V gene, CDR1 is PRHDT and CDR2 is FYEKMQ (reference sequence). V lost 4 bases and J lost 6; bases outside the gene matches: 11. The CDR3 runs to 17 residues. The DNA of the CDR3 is TGTGCCAGCAGCTCAAGCTTGGCTAGCGGGAGCCCCGGGGAGCTGTTTTTT. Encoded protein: CASSSSLASGSPGELFF. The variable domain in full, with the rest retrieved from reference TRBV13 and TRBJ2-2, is AAGVIQSPRHLIKEKRETATLKCYPIPRHDTVYWYQQGPGQDPQFLISFYEKMQSDKGSIPDRFSAQQFSDYHSELNMSSLELGDSALYFCASSSSLASGSPGELFFGEGSRLTVL.

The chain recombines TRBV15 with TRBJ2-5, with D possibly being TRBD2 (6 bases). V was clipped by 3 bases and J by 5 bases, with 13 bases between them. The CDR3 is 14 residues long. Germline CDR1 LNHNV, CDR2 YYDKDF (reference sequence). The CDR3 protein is CATSSGQAGETQYF. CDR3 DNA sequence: TGTGCCACCAGCAGCGGGCAAGCGGGTGAGACCCAGTACTTC.

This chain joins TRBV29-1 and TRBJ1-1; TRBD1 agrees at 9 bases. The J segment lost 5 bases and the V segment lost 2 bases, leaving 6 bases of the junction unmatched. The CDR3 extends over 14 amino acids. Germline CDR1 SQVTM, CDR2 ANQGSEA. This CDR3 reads CSVEQPDRGTEAFF. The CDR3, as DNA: TGCAGCGTTGAACAACCAGACAGGGGGACTGAAGCTTTCTTT.

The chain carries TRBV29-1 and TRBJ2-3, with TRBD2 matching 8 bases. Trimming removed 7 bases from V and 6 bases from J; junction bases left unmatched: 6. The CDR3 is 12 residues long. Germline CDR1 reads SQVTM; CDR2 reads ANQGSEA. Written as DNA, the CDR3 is TGCAGCGCGCGACTAGCGTGGGATACGCAGTATTTT. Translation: CSARLAWDTQYF.

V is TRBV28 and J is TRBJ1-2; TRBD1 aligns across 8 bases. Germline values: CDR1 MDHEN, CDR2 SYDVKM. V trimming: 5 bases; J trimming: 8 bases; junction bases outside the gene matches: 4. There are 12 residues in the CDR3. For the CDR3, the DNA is TGTGCCAGCAGTACAGGGGGTCGCGGCTACACCTTC. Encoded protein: CASSTGGRGYTF.

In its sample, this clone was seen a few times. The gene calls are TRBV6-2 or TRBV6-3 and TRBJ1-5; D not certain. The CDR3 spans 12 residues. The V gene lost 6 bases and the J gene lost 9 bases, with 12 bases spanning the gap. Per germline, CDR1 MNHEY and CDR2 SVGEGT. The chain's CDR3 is CASSPGFWPQHF. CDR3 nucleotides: TGTGCCAGCAGCCCCGGTTTTTGGCCCCAGCATTTT.